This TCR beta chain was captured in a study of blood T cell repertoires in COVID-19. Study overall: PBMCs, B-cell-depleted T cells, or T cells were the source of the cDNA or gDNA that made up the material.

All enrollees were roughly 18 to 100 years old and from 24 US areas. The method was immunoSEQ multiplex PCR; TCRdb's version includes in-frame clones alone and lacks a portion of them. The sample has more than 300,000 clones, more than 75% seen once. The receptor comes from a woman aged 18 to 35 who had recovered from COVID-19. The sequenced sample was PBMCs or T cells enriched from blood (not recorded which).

CDR3 loop: CSVQGGRDQPQHF. In nucleotides, the CDR3 is TGCAGCGTTCAGGGGGGAAGAGACCAGCCCCAGCATTTT. The genes are TRBV29-1 and TRBJ1-5; TRBD1 matches 7 bases. This CDR3 is 13 amino acids long. The V gene's germline CDR1 is SQVTM and CDR2 ANQGSEA. J was trimmed by 7 bases and V by 5 bases; bases with no gene match: 8. The whole variable domain, filled in from reference TRBV29-1 and TRBJ1-5, reads SAVISQKPSRDICQRGTSLTIQCQVDSQVTMMFWYRQQPGQSLTLIATANQGSEATYESGFVIDKFPISRPNLTFSTLTVSNMSPEDSSIYLCSVQGGRDQPQHFGDGTRLSIL.